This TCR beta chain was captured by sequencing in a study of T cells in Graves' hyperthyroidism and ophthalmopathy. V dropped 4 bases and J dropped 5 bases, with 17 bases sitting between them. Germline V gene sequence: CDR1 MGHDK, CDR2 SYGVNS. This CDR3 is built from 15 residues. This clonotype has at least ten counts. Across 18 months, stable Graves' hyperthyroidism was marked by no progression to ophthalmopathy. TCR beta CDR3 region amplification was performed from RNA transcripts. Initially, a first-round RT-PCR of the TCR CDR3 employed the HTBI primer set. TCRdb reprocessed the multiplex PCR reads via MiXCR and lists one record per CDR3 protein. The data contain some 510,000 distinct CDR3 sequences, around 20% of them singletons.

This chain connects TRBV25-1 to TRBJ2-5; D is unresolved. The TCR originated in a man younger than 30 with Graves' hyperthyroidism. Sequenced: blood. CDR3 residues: CASSGLGGVDETQYF. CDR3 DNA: TGTGCCAGCAGTGGACTCGGCGGTGTAGATGAGACCCAGTACTTC.